The clone carrying this T cell receptor (beta chain) appeared a single time. This sample is drawn from a study of blood T cell repertoires in COVID-19. Study at large: Researchers got acute and convalescent COVID-19 samples from the United States, Italy and Spain. Sample material is recorded as cDNA or gDNA derived from T cells, B-cell-depleted T cells, or PBMCs.

This CDR3 contains 16 residues. V was cut by 0 bases and J by 3 bases, with 16 bases left in between. Looked up from germline, CDR1 is SGHRS and CDR2 is YFSETQ. Original data processing: Amplification of reference gene primers provided the estimated nucleated cell counts. Libraries were prepared by immunoSEQ multiplex PCR; TCRdb keeps only in-frame clonotypes and omits some of them. Clone size and V and J calls were adopted from that table, with D and trimming inferred from the DNA. The sample has over 35,000 clones, about nine tenths seen once. The chain is built from TRBV5-1 and TRBJ2-7; D is perhaps TRBD2 (6 bases). The origin of this receptor is a man between 65 and 85 years old with active COVID-19. Material: peripheral blood. CDR3 amino acids: CASSLAGGTAIYEQYF. CDR3 DNA sequence: TGCGCCAGCAGCTTGGCCGGCGGGACCGCGATCTACGAGCAGTACTTC.